This T cell receptor beta chain is drawn from a study of T-cell reconstitution after alpha-beta-depleted transplantation in children. The table lists this clonotype with a few counts. The TCRbeta library incorporated unique molecular identifiers. TCRdb called the PCR reads again in MiXCR, with one record for every CDR3 protein. The sample yields over 550,000 distinct CDR3 sequences, roughly a tenth seen once. The CDR3 has 14 residues. V gave up 0 bases and J gave up 7 bases, with 12 bases separating them. The input for sequencing was PBMCs from the stem cell graft donor, taken from the stem cell graft. The rearrangement uses TRBV12-3 or TRBV12-4 and TRBJ2-5; D is perhaps TRBD2 (6 bases). The sequence was obtained from a human donor who donated a stem cell graft to a child with acute myeloid leukemia. The chain's CDR3 is CASSLAGGVGTQYF. The CDR3, as DNA: TGTGCCAGCAGTTTAGCGGGAGGAGTAGGGACCCAGTACTTC.